The sequence of this TCR beta chain was determined in a study of beta chain features in type 1 diabetes. Across the whole study: Across the samples, 107,917,701 sorted cells were examined in total.

The CDR3 spans 17 residues. Findings and caveats of the study: The naive, central memory and Treg TCRB repertoires looked more alike in patients than they did in healthy donors. Researchers report that Type 1 diabetes patients had moderately but significantly shorter TCRB CDR3s across all four CD4+ subsets.

This clone was detected many times. Its antigen is unidentified. Every isolated RNA sample was fully reverse transcribed, so sequencing captured expressed TCRB transcripts. Assay used: immunoSEQ multiplex PCR; TCRdb lists only in-frame clones, some missing. In the table there are 300,000 to 350,000 clones, less than 10% of which are singletons. Each sorted fraction was over 98% pure. This receptor was identified in a woman aged 18-35 years in good health. The sample was central memory CD4+ T cells from blood. This chain connects TRBV21-1 to TRBJ2-7. TRBV21-1 is recorded as a pseudogene. The CDR3 loop is CASSSPRGGEGSYEQYF. In DNA form, the CDR3 reads TGTGCCAGCAGCTCCCCCAGGGGGGGGGAGGGCTCCTACGAGCAGTACTTC.